Each of the 19 T cell receptor beta chains below was sequenced from the same sample in a study of CD8 T cells in ankylosing spondylitis. MiXCR, run by TCRdb on the 5' RACE reads, gives a single entry per CDR3 protein. The sample yields some 250,000 distinct CDR3 sequences, about 11% seen once. Material: blood, either unsorted or a sorted T cell fraction (not recorded which). The receptors originated from a male donor with ankylosing spondylitis or in good health (not recorded which).

The V and J genes are TRBV2 and TRBJ2-5; D is unresolved. The CDR3 loop spans 10 amino acids. V was clipped by 4 bases and J by 9 bases, with 6 bases between them. Looked up from germline, CDR1 is SNHLY and CDR2 is FYNNEI. The CDR3 coding sequence is TGTGCCAGCAGTGGGTTGGCCCAGTACTTC. The encoded protein is CASSGLAQYF.

Ten or more counts support this clonotype. V and J are TRBV7-3 and TRBJ2-2; 14 bases align to TRBD2. CDR1 is SGHTA and CDR2 is FQGTGA in the germline V gene. The trim removed 5 bases at V and 8 bases at J, leaving 10 bases unmatched. This CDR3 spans 17 amino acids. Written as DNA, the CDR3 is TGTGCCAGCAGCACCTCGGGACTAGCGGGAGTTTCTGGGGAGCTGTTTTTT. It yields the protein CASSTSGLAGVSGELFF.

The V and J genes are TRBV12-3 or TRBV12-4 and TRBJ2-1; D ambiguous. The CDR3 has 13 amino acids. Trimming removed 1 base from V and 6 bases from J, with 7 bases in between. CDR3 bases: TGTGCCAGCAGTTTAGGGCAGGTCAATGAGCAGTTCTTC. It codes for CASSLGQVNEQFF.

CDR3 region: CASRTGPSTDTQYF. The CDR3 region has the DNA TGTGCCAGCAGGACGGGCCCGAGCACAGATACGCAGTATTTT. The rearrangement uses TRBV5-4 and TRBJ2-3; no definite D call. CDR1 and CDR2 from the germline V gene are SGHNT and YYREEE (reference sequence). The V end lost 5 bases, the J end lost 0 bases, and 10 bases lay between the germline ends. This CDR3 has 14 amino acids.

The chain has TRBV9 and TRBJ2-5; no reliable D call. The V gene lost 0 bases and the J gene lost 5 bases, with 8 bases spanning the gap. The length of the CDR3 is 13 residues. Germline V gene sequence: CDR1 SGDLS, CDR2 YYNGEE. The CDR3 coding sequence is TGTGCCAGCAGCGTAGTTGACGTGGAGACCCAGTACTTC. Its translation: CASSVVDVETQYF.

This clonotype has ten or more counts. The chain joins TRBV5-1 to TRBJ1-1, with 7 positions matching TRBD1. V shed 0 bases, J shed 3 bases, and the junction held 5 bases outside the gene matches. Germline CDR1 reads SGHRS; CDR2 reads YFSETQ. The CDR3 consists of 15 residues. The CDR3 DNA reads TGCGCCAGCAGCTTGGCCGGCAGGGGGTACACTGAAGCTTTCTTT. Translation gives CASSLAGRGYTEAFF.

This chain uses TRBV12-3 or TRBV12-4 with TRBJ2-1; TRBD2 matches 10 bases. V shed 8 bases and J 8 bases; nucleotides not matched to a gene: 6. The CDR3 has 13 residues. Written as DNA, the CDR3 is TGTGCCAGCCTGGGACTAGCGTTTGATGAGCAGTTCTTC. Translation: CASLGLAFDEQFF.

This clonotype showed up many times. The genes are TRBV4-1 and TRBJ1-5; D not resolved. V was trimmed by 0 bases and J by 2 bases, leaving 20 bases between them. Germline V CDR1 and CDR2: MGHRA, YSYEKL. This CDR3 region has 19 residues. The CDR3 sequence is CASSQEPFGSGNRNQPQHF. CDR3 DNA: TGCGCCAGCAGCCAAGAACCATTTGGATCGGGGAATCGCAATCAGCCCCAGCATTTT.

Written as DNA, the CDR3 is TGTGCCAGCAGCTTAGATTTCGGGGGACGGGACAATGAGCAGTTCTTC. It codes for CASSLDFGGRDNEQFF. V is TRBV11-2 and J is TRBJ2-1; possible D gene TRBD2, 6 bases. From germline, CDR1 is SGHAT and CDR2 FQNNGV. V was clipped by 0 bases and J by 5 bases, with 14 bases between them. The CDR3 is made up of 16 amino acids.

This clonotype was seen ten or more times. This chain joins TRBV24-1 and TRBJ2-1; D is unclear. In germline, CDR1 is KGHDR, CDR2 SFDVKD. This CDR3 is built from 11 residues. V was pared by 4 bases and J by 6 bases, with 3 bases between. In DNA form, the CDR3 reads TGTGCCACCAGTGAACTCAATGAGCAGTTCTTC. It specifies CATSELNEQFF.

This clonotype appeared many times. This chain's CDR3 is CAIAPLAGPYEQYF. The DNA for the CDR3 is TGTGCCATCGCCCCTCTAGCGGGGCCATACGAGCAGTACTTC. This chain connects TRBV28 to TRBJ2-7; 9 bases match TRBD2. From germline, CDR1 is MDHEN and CDR2 SYDVKM. With V trimmed by 10 bases and J by 4 bases, 11 bases remained unmatched. This CDR3 has 14 residues.

V gene TRBV5-1 combines with J gene TRBJ2-3; 7 nucleotides line up with TRBD1. The CDR3 covers 14 residues. Germline V gene data show CDR1 as SGHRS and CDR2 as YFSETQ. Trimming took 4 bases from V and 4 from J; bases not matched to a gene: 6. CDR3 nucleotide sequence: TGCGCCAGCAGCACGACAGGGCTACCAGATACGCAGTATTTT. Protein product: CASSTTGLPDTQYF.

This clonotype was counted many times. The chain's CDR3 is CSASDEGAGQPQHF. The DNA for the CDR3 is TGCAGTGCTAGTGACGAGGGGGCAGGTCAGCCCCAGCATTTT. This sequence joins TRBV20-1 and TRBJ1-5; 7 nucleotides agree with TRBD1. Germline V gene sequence: CDR1 DFQATT, CDR2 SNEGSKA (reference sequence). The CDR3 has 14 residues. The J segment lost 6 bases and the V segment lost 3 bases, leaving 8 bases of the junction unmatched.

Ten or more counts support this clonotype. The chain has TRBV5-1 and TRBJ2-3; the D gene could be TRBD1 or TRBD2 (5 bases each). This CDR3 is 16 amino acids long. With 4 bases removed from V and 2 bases from J, the gap between germline ends came to 17 bases. CDR1 is SGHRS and CDR2 is YFSETQ in the germline V gene. CDR3 DNA sequence: TGCGCCAGCAGCCCATCCGGGACCTTTTACACAGATACGCAGTATTTT. It is translated as CASSPSGTFYTDTQYF. Variable domain in full (rest from reference TRBV5-1 and TRBJ2-3): KAGVTQTPRYLIKTRGQQVTLSCSPISGHRSVSWYQQTPGQGLQFLFEYFSETQRNKGNFPGRFSGRQFSNSRSEMNVSTLELGDSALYLCASSPSGTFYTDTQYFGPGTRLTVL.

This clonotype was seen ten or more times. J is TRBJ2-1 and V is TRBV6-5, with 14 positions matching TRBD2. Per the germline V gene, CDR1 is MNHEY and CDR2 is SVGAGI. With V trimmed by 0 bases and J by 4 bases, 2 bases remained unmatched. This CDR3 has 17 residues. This CDR3 reads CASSYSGLAGVYNEQFF. As DNA, the CDR3 is TGTGCCAGCAGTTACTCGGGACTAGCGGGAGTTTACAATGAGCAGTTCTTC.

In its sample, this clonotype was seen many times. The chain has TRBV12-3 or TRBV12-4 and TRBJ2-2; TRBD1 aligns across 9 bases. The V and J ends lost 10 bases and 3 bases, in that order; junction bases with no gene match: 15. The CDR3 consists of 17 residues. Written as DNA, the CDR3 is TGTGCCAACCTCAAACAGGGGGCATTTTTGGACACCGGGGAGCTGTTTTTT. It encodes CANLKQGAFLDTGELFF.

This clonotype has ten or more counts. The chain combines TRBV5-1 with TRBJ2-7; 10 bases line up with TRBD2. Germline V CDR1 and CDR2: SGHRS, YFSETQ. The CDR3 covers 15 residues. Unmatched junction bases numbered 10, after V lost 4 bases and J lost 6 bases. The CDR3 nucleotides are TGCGCCAGCAGCCTGGAAGGAGCGGGAGGGAGCGAGCAGTACTTC. It encodes CASSLEGAGGSEQYF.

This clonotype was picked up many times. The chain combines TRBV20-1 with TRBJ2-1; D possibly corresponds to TRBD2 (7 bases). Deletions cut 6 bases from V and 4 bases from J, with 22 bases between. The CDR3 contains 16 residues. CDR1 is DFQATT and CDR2 is SNEGSKA in the germline V gene (reference sequence). Here the CDR3 reads CSAPSRGGRDYNEQFF. CDR3 in DNA: TGCAGTGCCCCAAGCAGGGGCGGGAGAGATTACAATGAGCAGTTCTTC.

Comments on this clonotype: The CDR3 carries no conserved terminal phenylalanine or tryptophan, so it likely arises from a read error. This rearrangement joins TRBV29-1 to TRBJ1-1, with 12 bases lining up with TRBD1. The V gene's germline CDR1 is SQVTM and CDR2 ANQGSEA. This CDR3 has 16 amino acids. V dropped 4 bases and J dropped 6; count of bases not matched to a gene: 12. In nucleotides, the CDR3 is TGCAGCGTTGCCGGCGGGACAGGGGGCGGAGGGGCTGAAGCTTTCTTG. Residues: CSVAGGTGGGGAEAFL.